This entry concerns a single T cell receptor (beta chain). The antigen is undetermined. For every TCR library, about 3,400 ng of total RNA was used. From the 5' RACE reads, TCRdb lists one entry per CDR3 protein and no DNA. The table for this sample gives 150,000 to 200,000 distinct CDR3 sequences. Germline V CDR1 and CDR2: DFQATT, SNEGSKA (reference sequence). The CDR3 is 13 residues long. The entry originates in a study of monozygotic twins with inflammatory bowel disease. Points from the study as a whole: Between concordant and discordant twins, repertoire similarity failed to differ, a result that limited power may explain. Those with IBD had lower TCRbeta diversity (inverse Simpson) than their healthy co-twins did. Differing T cell subtypes remained indistinguishable.

The clonotype was recovered from a human donor with ulcerative colitis or Crohn's disease, or a healthy co-twin of an affected twin (not recorded which). The rearrangement joins TRBV20-1 to TRBJ1-5. The sequencing sample was made of blood. The CDR3 loop reads CSPRRADNQPQHF.